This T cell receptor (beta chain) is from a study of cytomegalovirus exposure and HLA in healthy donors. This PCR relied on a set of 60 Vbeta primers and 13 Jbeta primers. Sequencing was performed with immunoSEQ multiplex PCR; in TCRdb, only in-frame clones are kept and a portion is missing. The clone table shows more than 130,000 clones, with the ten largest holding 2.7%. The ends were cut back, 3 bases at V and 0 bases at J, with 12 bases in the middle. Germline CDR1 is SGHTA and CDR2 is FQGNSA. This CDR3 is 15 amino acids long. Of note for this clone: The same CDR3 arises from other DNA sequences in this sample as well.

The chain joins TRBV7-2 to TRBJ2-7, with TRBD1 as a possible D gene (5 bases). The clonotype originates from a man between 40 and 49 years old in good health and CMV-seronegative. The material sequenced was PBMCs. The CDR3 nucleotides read TGTGCCAGCAGCTTTAAGGCCGACAGCTCCTACGAGCAGTACTTC. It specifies CASSFKADSSYEQYF. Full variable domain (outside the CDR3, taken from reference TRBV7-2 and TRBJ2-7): GAGVSQSPSNKVTEKGKDVELRCDPISGHTALYWYRQSLGQGLEFLIYFQGNSAPDKSGLPSDRFSAERTGGSVSTLTIQRTQQEDSAVYLCASSFKADSSYEQYFGPGTRLTVT.